Shown below are 15 T cell receptor beta chains from a single sample sequenced in a study of post-analysis software for immune sequencing data (dated by TCRdb to the mid-2010s). The study at large found these results: Patients showed significantly higher frequencies than controls for about five TRBV segments, among them TRBV5-6, TRBV5-1 and TRBV20-1.

Their target antigens are unknown. Library construction relied on PCR. Sequencing took place on an Illumina HiSeq 2500. To reduce PCR and sequencing biases, unique molecular identifiers were built into the TCR beta cDNA libraries. TCRdb handled the public reads itself, with Q25 trimming in fastp and clone calling in MiXCR, and kept productive beta chains. Each CDR3 protein appears once, grouped with its most common genes and DNA. The table for this sample lists under 900,000 distinct CDR3 sequences; roughly 50% of them were counted only once. Over 4% of the sample rests with the top ten. Sequences were obtained from blood. The receptors here all came from a girl aged 5-17 years with multiple sclerosis.

This chain joins TRBV18 and TRBJ1-2; perhaps TRBD1 as D (5 bases). The V and J ends lost 3 bases and 3 bases respectively, with 14 bases between them. CDR1 and CDR2 (germline): KGHSH, LQKENI. The CDR3 contains 15 residues. The CDR3 DNA is TGTGCCAGCTCACCCAAGACGGACAACTACTATGGCTACACCTTC. It translates to CASSPKTDNYYGYTF.

The J gene is TRBJ1-2, the V gene TRBV5-1; 8 bases fit TRBD1. The V segment lost 4 bases and the J segment 3 bases; nucleotides outside the gene matches: 8. This CDR3 region has 15 residues. CDR1 is SGHRS, CDR2 YFSETQ, per germline. In DNA form, the CDR3 reads TGCGCCAGCAGCGGGGACAGGCCGGCTGACTATGGCTACACCTTC. Its translation is CASSGDRPADYGYTF. Full variable domain (missing parts from reference TRBV5-1 and TRBJ1-2): KAGVTQTPRYLIKTRGQQVTLSCSPISGHRSVSWYQQTPGQGLQFLFEYFSETQRNKGNFPGRFSGRQFSNSRSEMNVSTLELGDSALYLCASSGDRPADYGYTFGSGTRLTVV.

This chain joins TRBV7-4 and TRBJ2-7; TRBD2 agrees at 9 bases. The CDR3 is 16 amino acids. CDR1 and CDR2 from the germline V gene are SGHVT and SQSDAQ. V was pared by 4 bases and J by 7 bases, with 14 bases of the junction left unmatched. CDR3 protein: CASSSISGSLLGEQYF. CDR3 in DNA: TGTGCCAGCAGCTCCATTAGCGGGAGCCTCCTGGGGGAGCAGTACTTC. The full variable domain, rest sourced from reference TRBV7-4 and TRBJ2-7, is GAGVSQSPRYKVAKRGRDVALRCDSISGHVTLYWYRQTLGQGSEVLTYSQSDAQRDKSGRPSGRFSAERPERSVSTLKIQRTEQGDSAVYLCASSSISGSLLGEQYFGPGTRLTVT.

V and J are TRBV5-1 and TRBJ2-1, with 7 nucleotides matching TRBD2. With V trimmed by 0 bases and J by 13 bases, 7 bases remained unmatched. Germline V gene lookup returns CDR1 SGHRS and CDR2 YFSETQ. The CDR3 is 13 amino acids. CDR3 in amino acids: CASSLEPGRYQFF. CDR3 bases: TGCGCCAGCAGCTTGGAGCCCGGGAGGTACCAGTTCTTC.

The V gene is TRBV24-1, the J gene TRBJ2-3; 10 bases fit TRBD1. The CDR3 has 13 residues. CDR1 is KGHDR and CDR2 is SFDVKD in the germline V gene. V gave up 2 bases and J gave up 8 bases; unmatched junction bases: 0. CDR3 coding DNA: TGTGCCACCAGTGATTGGACAGGGGGTACGCAGTATTTT. Its translation is CATSDWTGGTQYF.

This rearrangement joins TRBV4-2 to TRBJ2-7; weak D call: TRBD2 (6 bases). CDR3 length equals 16 residues. Germline lookup yields CDR1 LGHNA and CDR2 YNFKEQ. V was pared by 1 base and J by 1 base, with 14 bases between. CDR3: CASSQGLVGGSYEQYF. DNA of the CDR3: TGTGCCAGCAGCCAAGGACTAGTGGGAGGTTCCTACGAGCAGTACTTC.

In its sample, this clonotype was seen many times. The chain recombines TRBV6-5 with TRBJ2-5; 11 bases are shared with TRBD2. The CDR3 runs 17 residues. The V and J ends lost 0 bases and 4 bases, in that order; junction bases with no gene match: 7. The germline V gene encodes CDR1 MNHEY and CDR2 SVGAGI. The CDR3 is CASSYSGSGGATETQYF. The DNA of the CDR3 is TGTGCCAGCAGTTACTCCGGTAGCGGGGGGGCAACAGAGACCCAGTACTTC.

This clonotype appeared a few times. V usage is TRBV15 and J usage is TRBJ1-1; no reliable D call. CDR3 length: 13 residues. V gave up 5 bases and J gave up 5 bases, with 12 bases separating them. Per the germline V gene, CDR1 is LNHNV and CDR2 is YYDKDF (reference sequence). The CDR3 sequence: CATSFVGRTEAFF. DNA for the CDR3: TGTGCCACCAGCTTTGTGGGTAGGACTGAAGCTTTCTTT.

The rearrangement uses TRBV5-4 and TRBJ2-7; no firm D call. Per the germline V gene, CDR1 is SGHNT and CDR2 is YYREEE (reference sequence). Trimming removed 4 bases at V and 4 bases at J, with 12 bases between. The CDR3 has 13 residues. The CDR3 DNA reads TGTGCCAGCAGCCCCCTAGGTAAATACGAGCAGTACTTC. Amino acid sequence: CASSPLGKYEQYF.

This sequence joins TRBV2 and TRBJ2-4, with D hard to call. The V end was cut by 7 bases, the J end by 8 bases, with 9 bases between. CDR3 length: 11 residues. In germline, CDR1 is SNHLY, CDR2 FYNNEI. In DNA form, the CDR3 reads TGTGCCAGCAAAAGGGTATACATTCAGTACTTC. Encoded protein: CASKRVYIQYF.

This sequence joins TRBV7-6 and TRBJ2-2; D is undetermined. This CDR3 is built from 16 residues. Germline V gives CDR1 SGHVS, CDR2 FNYEAQ. V was shortened by 5 bases and J by 4 bases, with 17 bases between the two germline ends. The CDR3 DNA is TGTGCCAGCAGCCCCATTAGTCGAGCCGGCACCGGGGAGCTGTTTTTT. Translated, it gives CASSPISRAGTGELFF.

The chain recombines TRBV5-1 with TRBJ2-7; TRBD2 matches at 10 bases. The CDR3 is 15 residues long. Trimming removed 3 bases from V and 5 bases from J; junction bases left unmatched: 8. Germline CDR1 SGHRS, CDR2 YFSETQ. CDR3 amino acids: CASSSGASGSHEQYF. DNA for the CDR3: TGCGCCAGCAGCTCCGGGGCTAGCGGGAGCCACGAGCAGTACTTC.

J is TRBJ1-5 and V is TRBV24-1; D remains ambiguous. Germline V gene lookup returns CDR1 KGHDR and CDR2 SFDVKD. This CDR3 is 13 amino acids long. V was clipped by 4 bases and J by 4 bases, with 7 bases between them. The CDR3 bases are TGTGCCACCAGTGAGGGTCTGAATCAGCCCCAGCATTTT. Translation gives CATSEGLNQPQHF.

This clonotype was counted a single time. The chain joins TRBV5-6 to TRBJ2-7; D is unresolved. The length of the CDR3 is 17 residues. Germline V lookup: CDR1 SGHDT, CDR2 YYEEEE. The V end lost 0 bases, the J end lost 4 bases, and 20 bases lay between the germline ends. As DNA, the CDR3 is TGTGCCAGCAGCTTGGTTCGCCGGCTGGTGTCACCTTACGAGCAGTACTTC. Translating it yields CASSLVRRLVSPYEQYF.

V usage is TRBV7-9 and J usage is TRBJ2-1; D might be TRBD1 or TRBD2, each matching 6 bases. V lost 5 bases, J lost 2 bases, and 13 bases lay in between. Germline lookup yields CDR1 SEHNR and CDR2 FQNEAQ (reference sequence). The CDR3 is 15 amino acids. The CDR3 reads CASSPEGGPYNEQFF. The DNA for the CDR3 is TGTGCCAGCAGCCCTGAGGGGGGCCCCTACAATGAGCAGTTCTTC.